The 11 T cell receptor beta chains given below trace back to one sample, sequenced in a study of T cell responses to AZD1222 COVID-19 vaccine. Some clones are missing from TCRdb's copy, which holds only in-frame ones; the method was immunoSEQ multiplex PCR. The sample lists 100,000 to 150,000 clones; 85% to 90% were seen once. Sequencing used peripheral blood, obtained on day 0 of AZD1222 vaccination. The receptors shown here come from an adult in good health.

The CDR3 sequence is CASSTRRETQYF. CDR3 DNA: TGTGCCAGCAGCACGCGTAGGGAGACCCAGTACTTC. The chain has TRBV11-2 and TRBJ2-5; D not resolved. There are 12 residues in the CDR3. V was pared by 5 bases and J by 5 bases, with 9 bases between. The germline gives CDR1 SGHAT, CDR2 FQNNGV.

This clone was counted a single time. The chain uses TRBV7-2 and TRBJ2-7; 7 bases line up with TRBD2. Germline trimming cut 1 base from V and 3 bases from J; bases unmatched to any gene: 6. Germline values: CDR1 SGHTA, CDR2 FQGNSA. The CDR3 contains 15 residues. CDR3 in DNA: TGTGCCAGCAGCTTAGAAGGGGCGGGGGTCTACGAGCAGTACTTC. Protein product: CASSLEGAGVYEQYF.

This CDR3 reads CASSLQGESGNTIYF. The CDR3 DNA sequence: TGTGCCAGCAGTTTGCAGGGGGAATCTGGAAACACCATATATTTT. The V and J genes are TRBV6-5 and TRBJ1-3; 7 bases line up with TRBD1. Germline-derived CDR1 and CDR2 are MNHEY and SVGAGI. The trim removed 4 bases at V and 1 base at J, leaving 4 bases unmatched. The CDR3 spans 15 residues.

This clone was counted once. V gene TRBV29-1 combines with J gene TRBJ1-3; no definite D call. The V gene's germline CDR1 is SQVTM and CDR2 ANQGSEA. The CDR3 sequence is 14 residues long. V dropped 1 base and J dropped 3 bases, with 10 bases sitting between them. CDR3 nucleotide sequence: TGCAGCGTTGAAGGACCAGCAGGTGGAAACACCATATATTTT. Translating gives CSVEGPAGGNTIYF.

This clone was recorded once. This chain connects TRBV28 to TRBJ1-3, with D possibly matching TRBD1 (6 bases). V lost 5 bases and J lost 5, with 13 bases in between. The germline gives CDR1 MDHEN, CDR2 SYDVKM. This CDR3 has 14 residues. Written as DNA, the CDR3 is TGTGCCAGCAGTGAACAGGGAGGGCGAAACACCATATATTTT. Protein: CASSEQGGRNTIYF.

Here the CDR3 DNA reads TGTGCCAGCAGCCGGGGGAGGAGTTTAACCGGGGAGCTGTTTTTT. Translating gives CASSRGRSLTGELFF. This chain connects TRBV5-5 to TRBJ2-2; a weak D match, TRBD2 (6 bases). The CDR3 runs 15 residues. The V gene's germline CDR1 is SGHKS and CDR2 YYEKEE (reference sequence). Between the trimmed V and J ends, which lost 4 bases and 5 bases, there was a span of 15 bases.

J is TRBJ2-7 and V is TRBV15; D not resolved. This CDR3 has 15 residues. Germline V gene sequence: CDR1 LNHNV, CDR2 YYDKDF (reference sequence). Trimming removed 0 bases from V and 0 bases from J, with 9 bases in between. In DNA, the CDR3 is TGTGCCACCAGCAGAGATCGTGGCGGCTCCTACGAGCAGTACTTC. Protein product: CATSRDRGGSYEQYF.

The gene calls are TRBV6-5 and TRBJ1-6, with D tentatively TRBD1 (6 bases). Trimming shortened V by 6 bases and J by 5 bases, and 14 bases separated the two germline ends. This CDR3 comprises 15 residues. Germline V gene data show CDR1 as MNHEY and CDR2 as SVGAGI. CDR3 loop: CASSPGVVDNSPLHF. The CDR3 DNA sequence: TGTGCCAGCAGCCCAGGGGTCGTAGATAATTCACCCCTCCACTTT.

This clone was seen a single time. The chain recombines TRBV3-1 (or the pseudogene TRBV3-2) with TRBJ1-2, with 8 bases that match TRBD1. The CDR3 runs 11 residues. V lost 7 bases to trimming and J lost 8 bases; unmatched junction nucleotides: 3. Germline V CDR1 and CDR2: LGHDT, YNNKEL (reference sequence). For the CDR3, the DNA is TGTGCCAGCACAGGACAGGGAGGCTACACCTTC. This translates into CASTGQGGYTF.

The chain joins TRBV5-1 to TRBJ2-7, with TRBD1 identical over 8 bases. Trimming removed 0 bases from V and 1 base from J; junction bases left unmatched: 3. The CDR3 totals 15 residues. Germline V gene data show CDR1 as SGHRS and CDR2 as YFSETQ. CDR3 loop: CASSLEGDRSYEQYF. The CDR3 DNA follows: TGCGCCAGCAGCTTGGAGGGGGACAGGTCCTACGAGCAGTACTTC.

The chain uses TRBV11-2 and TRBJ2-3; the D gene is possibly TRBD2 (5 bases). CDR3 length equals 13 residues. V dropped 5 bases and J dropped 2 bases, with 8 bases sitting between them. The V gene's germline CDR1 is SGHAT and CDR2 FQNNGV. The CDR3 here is CASSAGYTDTQYF. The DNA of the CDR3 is TGTGCCAGCAGCGCGGGTTACACAGATACGCAGTATTTT. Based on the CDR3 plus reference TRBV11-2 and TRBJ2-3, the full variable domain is EAGVAQSPRYKIIEKRQSVAFWCNPISGHATLYWYQQILGQGPKLLIQFQNNGVVDDSQLPKDRFSAERLKGVDSTLKIQPAKLEDSAVYLCASSAGYTDTQYFGPGTRLTVL.